The clone carrying this T cell receptor beta chain showed up just a few times. What it binds is unknown. The data were taken from a study of cytomegalovirus exposure and HLA in healthy donors. Primers for the PCR totalled 60 Vbeta and 13 Jbeta. Sequenced by immunoSEQ multiplex PCR; TCRdb stores in-frame clones only, minus some. The sample contains about 140,000 clones, 60% to 80% of which appear only once. Study findings and constraints: It was 164 TCR beta chains that were listed as cytomegalovirus-associated. It was shown in a later analysis that HLA-associated TCR beta chains were more clonally expanded than other, equally common chains. In vitro experiments confirmed that a few CMV-associated chains were specific for CMV antigens.

Sequenced: PBMCs. The source of this sequence is a man aged 18 to 29 in good health and CMV-seronegative.

Here the CDR3 DNA reads TGTGCCAGCAGCCAAGCTAACAGGGGGTCCTATAATTCACCCCTCCACTTT. Encoded protein: CASSQANRGSYNSPLHF. The chain combines TRBV4-2 with TRBJ1-6; 8 nucleotides agree with TRBD1. V was pared by 1 base and J by 1 base, with 3 bases of the junction left unmatched. The CDR3 extends over 17 amino acids. In germline, CDR1 is LGHNA, CDR2 YNFKEQ.